This T cell receptor (beta chain) was profiled in a study of tumor and adjacent non-tumor tissue in lung cancer. About the research overall: The cohort had about twelve adenocarcinoma, a couple of squamous cell and 1 small cell patients.

A modified ARM-PCR protocol with three rounds of nested PCR amplified TCRbeta. TCRdb analysed the multiplex PCR reads with MiXCR anew, one entry per CDR3 protein. This table has roughly 69,000 distinct CDR3 sequences, around 76% appearing once. Trimming took 8 bases from V and 0 from J; bases not matched to a gene: 6. Germline values: CDR1 SGHVS, CDR2 FQNEAQ. The CDR3 runs to 15 residues. Study findings and constraints: TCR diversity was significantly greater in tumor than normal lung tissue.

As to this clonotype: What it recognizes is unknown. The CDR3 carries no conserved terminal phenylalanine or tryptophan, so it likely arises from a read error.

RNA was extracted from bulk tissue without any cell sorting. More than 3 cm separated this lung sample from the edge of the tumor. The sample was distant non-tumor lung tissue. The receptor's source is a man aged 55 to 70 with non-small cell lung cancer. The V gene is TRBV7-8, the J gene TRBJ2-7; 11 bases align to TRBD2. The DNA of the CDR3 is TGTGCCAGCCACTTAGCGGGAGGGAGCTCCTACGAGCAGTACTTA. Encoded protein: CASHLAGGSSYEQYL.